Listed here are 4 T cell receptor beta chains from one sample, sequenced in a study of shared clonotypes between healthy human individuals (dated by TCRdb to the early 2020s). Receptor libraries were prepared by the immunoSEQ multiplex PCR assay. In its TCRdb copy, this immuneACCESS table keeps in-frame sequences only and misses some clones. Where compared with another copy, unresolved V genes explain less than half of these, and the others have no known cause. In all, the sample holds over a million clones, and approximately 78% of those were seen once. Roughly 0.55% of the sample rests with the top ten. Sequencing used memory CD4+ T cells from PBMCs. The cell subset or site label, as the study defines it: CD45RA-negative fraction. The receptor source for this set is a man aged 18 to 29 in good health. Some clones in this sample may be carry-over from other donors' samples.

The chain links TRBV7-3 to TRBJ2-2, with a possible D match to TRBD2 (5 bases). Trimming removed 2 bases at V and 4 bases at J, with 20 bases between. CDR3 length: 18 amino acids. Per the germline V gene, CDR1 is SGHTA and CDR2 is FQGTGA. CDR3 sequence: CASSLVPRQGGGTGELFF. Here the CDR3 DNA reads TGTGCCAGCAGCTTAGTCCCCCGGCAAGGCGGAGGCACCGGGGAGCTGTTTTTT. The full variable domain, completed using reference TRBV7-3 and TRBJ2-2, is GAGVSQTPSNKVTEKGKYVELRCDPISGHTALYWYRQSLGQGPEFLIYFQGTGAADDSGLPNDRFFAVRPEGSVSTLKIQRTERGDSAVYLCASSLVPRQGGGTGELFFGEGSRLTVL.

The V gene is TRBV28, the J gene TRBJ2-7, with TRBD1 as a possible D gene (7 bases). This CDR3 spans 16 amino acids. Trimming pared 2 bases from V and 1 base from J, leaving 15 bases between. Germline CDR1 reads MDHEN; CDR2 reads SYDVKM. In nucleotides, the CDR3 is TGTGCCAGCAGTTTACGGCGGGGACAGACATCCTACGAGCAGTACTTC. It is translated as CASSLRRGQTSYEQYF.

J is TRBJ1-4 and V is TRBV18, with 7 positions matching TRBD1. Germline V lookup: CDR1 KGHSH, CDR2 LQKENI. This CDR3 contains 16 residues. The V gene end was trimmed by 3 bases and the J gene end by 8 bases; junction bases not matched to a gene: 12. CDR3 coding DNA: TGTGCCAGCTCACCCCTGGGACAGACCGGTAGGGAAAAACTGTTTTTT. It is translated as CASSPLGQTGREKLFF. The variable domain in full, completed from reference TRBV18 and TRBJ1-4, reads NAGVMQNPRHLVRRRGQEARLRCSPMKGHSHVYWYRQLPEEGLKFMVYLQKENIIDESGMPKERFSAEFPKEGPSILRIQQVVRGDSAAYFCASSPLGQTGREKLFFGSGTQLSVL.

CDR3 loop: CASRPTSGYTGELFF. The CDR3 nucleotides are TGCGCCAGCAGGCCTACTAGCGGCTACACCGGGGAGCTGTTTTTT. This rearrangement joins TRBV5-1 to TRBJ2-2, with TRBD2 matching 8 bases. V lost 5 bases to trimming and J lost 3 bases; unmatched junction nucleotides: 6. Germline-derived CDR1 and CDR2 are SGHRS and YFSETQ. CDR3 size: 15 residues.